This T cell receptor beta chain derives from a study of OX40 agonist ivuxolimab in advanced cancers. Study-wide background: Partial response was recorded in three patients: one hepatocellular carcinoma and two cutaneous melanoma cases.

Produced via immunoSEQ multiplex PCR; TCRdb's table is partial and in-frame only. The sample includes more than 85,000 clones, roughly nine tenths seen only once; the top ten take 1.5% to 2%. Trimming removed 9 bases at V and 6 bases at J, with 15 bases between. CDR1 MDHEN and CDR2 SYDVKM come from the germline V gene. The CDR3 is made up of 12 amino acids. As for this clone: Its antigen remains unidentified.

Regarding the study as a whole: Some patients without response likewise showed low normalized clonal expansion.

This clonotype was sampled from an adult with an advanced solid tumor such as melanoma, head and neck, liver or kidney cancer. The chain uses TRBV28 and TRBJ2-7; D might be TRBD2 (5 bases). This specimen was CD4+ or CD8+ T cells sorted from blood, taken in a trial of the OX40 agonist ivuxolimab. DNA for the CDR3: TGTGCCAGGTGGTGGGGAGCCTTCGAGCAGTACTTC. Amino acid sequence: CARWWGAFEQYF. Supplemented by reference TRBV28 and TRBJ2-7, the full variable domain reads DVKVTQSSRYLVKRTGEKVFLECVQDMDHENMFWYRQDPGLGLRLIYFSYDVKMKEKGDIPEGYSVSREKKERFSLILESASTNQTSMYLCARWWGAFEQYFGPGTRLTVT.